The 22 T cell receptor beta chains below were found in one sample sequenced in a study of shared clonotypes between healthy human individuals. Profiling relied on immunoSEQ multiplex PCR, and the TCRdb table lists in-frame clones only, not all of them. The sample lists some 2.3 million clones; approximately 95% were seen once. Material: naive CD4+ T cells from PBMCs. The subset was: CD45RA+ positively selected. All receptors derive from a man aged 18 to 29 in good health. Some clones in this sample may be carry-over from other donors' samples.

CDR3 region: CASSRTGEAFF. The DNA for the CDR3 is TGTGCCAGCAGCCGGACAGGTGAAGCTTTCTTT. The V and J genes are TRBV27 and TRBJ1-1, with 7 bases aligning to TRBD1. V shed 6 bases, J shed 7 bases, and the junction held 2 bases outside the gene matches. The CDR3 runs to 11 residues. Germline V gives CDR1 MNHEY, CDR2 SMNVEV (reference sequence).

V gene TRBV6-6 combines with J gene TRBJ1-1; a possible D gene is TRBD1 (6 bases). CDR1 and CDR2 (germline): MNHNY, SVGAGI (reference sequence). V was shortened by 2 bases and J by 4 bases, with 11 bases between the two germline ends. The length of the CDR3 is 14 residues. The CDR3 is CASSYGGGATEAFF. CDR3 DNA sequence: TGTGCCAGCAGTTACGGGGGCGGGGCCACTGAAGCTTTCTTT.

CDR3 in amino acids: CASRGGATNEQFF. In DNA, the CDR3 is TGTGCCAGCAGAGGGGGCGCTACCAATGAGCAGTTCTTC. The genes are TRBV6-1 and TRBJ2-1; 7 bases are shared with TRBD1. This CDR3 is built from 13 residues. Losses at the gene ends were 6 bases for V and 6 bases for J; bases not matched to a gene: 5. Germline V gives CDR1 MNHNS, CDR2 SASEGT.

This chain joins TRBV15 and TRBJ1-1; 7 positions agree with TRBD1. The CDR3 has 17 amino acids. In germline, CDR1 is LNHNV, CDR2 YYDKDF (reference sequence). The V segment lost 0 bases and the J segment 3 bases; nucleotides outside the gene matches: 10. CDR3 nucleotides: TGTGCCACCAGCAGAGAGGGACCCCGGGACAGCGACACTGAAGCTTTCTTT. It encodes CATSREGPRDSDTEAFF.

The genes are TRBV5-1 and TRBJ1-1; D is possibly TRBD1 (6 bases). Germline V gene lookup returns CDR1 SGHRS and CDR2 YFSETQ. The ends were cut back, 0 bases at V and 1 base at J, with 10 bases in the middle. This CDR3 comprises 15 residues. CDR3 amino acids: CASSLDRAENTEAFF. CDR3 nucleotides: TGCGCCAGCAGCTTGGACAGGGCGGAGAACACTGAAGCTTTCTTT.

The chain couples TRBV5-1 to TRBJ1-1, with 7 bases identical to TRBD1. V lost 5 bases, J lost 6 bases, and 7 bases stayed unmatched. The V gene's germline CDR1 is SGHRS and CDR2 YFSETQ. The CDR3 spans 13 residues. In nucleotides, the CDR3 is TGCGCCAGCAGGACAGGGTCGTCTCCTGAAGCTTTCTTT. Amino acids: CASRTGSSPEAFF.

This clone showed up just a few times. The V call is TRBV18, the J call TRBJ1-2, with 7 bases that match TRBD1. From germline, CDR1 is KGHSH and CDR2 LQKENI. This CDR3 contains 13 residues. J gave up 4 bases and V 5 bases, and 4 bases lay outside the gene matches. The CDR3 is CASSSGQTYGYTF. DNA for the CDR3: TGTGCCAGCTCATCGGGACAGACCTATGGCTACACCTTC.

The chain carries TRBV5-6 and TRBJ1-2; D not certain. The CDR3 has 12 amino acids. Germline lookup yields CDR1 SGHDT and CDR2 YYEEEE. Between the trimmed V and J ends, which lost 0 bases and 4 bases, there was a span of 4 bases. For the CDR3, the DNA is TGTGCCAGCAGCTTGGGGATCTATGGCTACACCTTC. Translating gives CASSLGIYGYTF.

A few counts support this clone. The chain carries TRBV30 and TRBJ1-5, with 7 nucleotides matching TRBD1. V trimming: 1 base; J trimming: 7 bases; junction bases outside the gene matches: 4. CDR1 and CDR2 (germline): GTSNPN, SVGIG (reference sequence). The CDR3 is made up of 13 amino acids. The CDR3 sequence: CAWSADRVQPQHF. The CDR3 DNA sequence: TGTGCCTGGAGTGCCGACAGGGTCCAGCCCCAGCATTTT.

This clone has just one count. The chain has TRBV5-1 and TRBJ2-6; no reliable D call. With 0 bases removed from V and 4 bases from J, the gap between germline ends came to 17 bases. Germline loops: CDR1 SGHRS, CDR2 YFSETQ. The CDR3 runs to 18 residues. CDR3 nucleotide sequence: TGCGCCAGCAGCTTGGACGGAAGATTTACTTTGGGGGCCAACGTCCTGACTTTC. It translates to CASSLDGRFTLGANVLTF.

This chain uses TRBV29-1 with TRBJ2-7; 7 nucleotides agree with TRBD1. Germline V gene sequence: CDR1 SQVTM, CDR2 ANQGSEA. This CDR3 spans 12 amino acids. V was pared by 6 bases and J by 2 bases, with 4 bases of the junction left unmatched. DNA for the CDR3: TGCAGCGTGGCACAGGGGCCCTACGAGCAGTACTTC. This translates into CSVAQGPYEQYF.

This rearrangement joins TRBV6-5 to TRBJ2-2, with TRBD1 as a possible D gene (5 bases). The CDR3 totals 14 residues. Germline V gene data show CDR1 as MNHEY and CDR2 as SVGAGI. The ends were cut back, 6 bases at V and 3 bases at J, with 11 bases in the middle. CDR3 region: CASRGLKDTGELFF. The CDR3 DNA reads as TGTGCCAGCAGGGGGCTAAAAGACACCGGGGAGCTGTTTTTT.

The gene calls are TRBV19 and TRBJ2-1; either TRBD1 or TRBD2 may fit D (5 bases each). The CDR3 loop spans 16 amino acids. The germline V and J ends were trimmed by 4 bases and 0 bases, with 13 bases remaining between them. CDR1 is LNHDA, CDR2 SQIVND, per germline (reference sequence). The CDR3 here is CASSTTGRRSYNEQFF. In DNA form, the CDR3 reads TGTGCCAGTAGTACAACGGGACGGCGCTCCTACAATGAGCAGTTCTTC.

This clone was counted between two and nine times. The chain joins TRBV20-1 to TRBJ1-1; 8 bases align to TRBD1. V was clipped by 6 bases and J by 7 bases; unmatched bases: 4. This CDR3 contains 11 residues. Germline-derived CDR1 and CDR2 are DFQATT and SNEGSKA (reference sequence). This chain's CDR3 is CSAGTGVEAFF. The CDR3 coding sequence is TGCAGTGCCGGGACAGGAGTTGAAGCTTTCTTT.

The V gene is TRBV2, the J gene TRBJ2-1, with D uncertain. This CDR3 spans 13 amino acids. Germline V gene data show CDR1 as SNHLY and CDR2 as FYNNEI. V lost 2 bases to trimming and J lost 2 bases, with 4 bases between them. The CDR3 is CASSERTYNEQFF. CDR3 DNA sequence: TGTGCCAGCAGTGAAAGGACCTACAATGAGCAGTTCTTC.

About this clone: In the same sample, other DNA sequences code for this CDR3. In nucleotides, the CDR3 is TGTGCCAGCTCACCACCTGTAAGGGAGACCCAGTACTTC. Protein product: CASSPPVRETQYF. This chain uses TRBV18 with TRBJ2-5, with no clear D. Trimming shortened V by 0 bases and J by 5 bases, and 7 bases separated the two germline ends. Germline V gives CDR1 KGHSH, CDR2 LQKENI. The CDR3 is made up of 13 amino acids.

V is TRBV6-5 and J is TRBJ2-1, with D hard to call. The CDR3 covers 13 residues. Per germline, CDR1 MNHEY and CDR2 SVGAGI. The V gene lost 5 bases and the J gene lost 10 bases, with 15 bases spanning the gap. The DNA for the CDR3 is TGTGCCAGCAGTCAGTCCCTCGGGCCCGAGCAGTTCTTC. As protein: CASSQSLGPEQFF.

The rearrangement links TRBV5-5 to TRBJ1-1; D not certain. V was pared by 1 base and J by 1 base, with 5 bases between. Germline V gene sequence: CDR1 SGHKS, CDR2 YYEKEE (reference sequence). The CDR3 runs 13 residues. The CDR3, as DNA: TGTGCCAGCAGCTTGACTCCGAACACTGAAGCTTTCTTT. Its translation is CASSLTPNTEAFF.

The V call is TRBV6-1, the J call TRBJ2-7; possibly TRBD2 for D (5 bases). This CDR3 has 14 residues. Trimming stripped 7 bases from V and 6 bases from J, with 19 bases between. CDR1 and CDR2 (germline): MNHNS, SASEGT. In DNA, the CDR3 is TGTGCCAGCACAATAGTACCACGGGGTGGCGAGCAGTACTTC. Translation gives CASTIVPRGGEQYF.

As concerns this clone: The same CDR3 can be traced to other DNA sequences in this sample. CDR3: CASSFRTSYNEQFF. The CDR3 DNA follows: TGCGCCAGCAGCTTTCGGACCTCCTACAATGAGCAGTTCTTC. The chain combines TRBV5-1 with TRBJ2-1; no clear D. Trimming took off 2 bases at V and 0 bases at J, with 6 bases between the two ends. There are 14 residues in the CDR3. Germline V gene lookup returns CDR1 SGHRS and CDR2 YFSETQ. Based on the CDR3 plus reference TRBV5-1 and TRBJ2-1, the full variable domain is KAGVTQTPRYLIKTRGQQVTLSCSPISGHRSVSWYQQTPGQGLQFLFEYFSETQRNKGNFPGRFSGRQFSNSRSEMNVSTLELGDSALYLCASSFRTSYNEQFFGPGTRLTVL.

V is TRBV5-6 and J is TRBJ2-7; perhaps TRBD1 as D (5 bases). The germline V gene encodes CDR1 SGHDT and CDR2 YYEEEE. The V gene lost 2 bases and the J gene lost 6 bases, with 9 bases spanning the gap. CDR3 length equals 12 residues. The chain's CDR3 is CASSLGVSEQYF. Written as DNA, the CDR3 is TGTGCCAGCAGCTTAGGGGTGAGCGAGCAGTACTTC. Variable domain in full (rest from reference TRBV5-6 and TRBJ2-7): DAGVTQSPTHLIKTRGQQVTLRCSPKSGHDTVSWYQQALGQGPQFIFQYYEEEERQRGNFPDRFSGHQFPNYSSELNVNALLLGDSALYLCASSLGVSEQYFGPGTRLTVT.

The chain employs TRBV7-9 and TRBJ2-3, with D perhaps matching TRBD2 (6 bases). V was clipped by 1 base and J by 2 bases, with 13 bases between them. Germline CDR1 is SEHNR and CDR2 is FQNEAQ (reference sequence). The CDR3 is 16 amino acids. As DNA, the CDR3 is TGTGCCAGCAGCTTAGTTCCGGCGGGGAACACAGATACGCAGTATTTT. Amino acid sequence: CASSLVPAGNTDTQYF.